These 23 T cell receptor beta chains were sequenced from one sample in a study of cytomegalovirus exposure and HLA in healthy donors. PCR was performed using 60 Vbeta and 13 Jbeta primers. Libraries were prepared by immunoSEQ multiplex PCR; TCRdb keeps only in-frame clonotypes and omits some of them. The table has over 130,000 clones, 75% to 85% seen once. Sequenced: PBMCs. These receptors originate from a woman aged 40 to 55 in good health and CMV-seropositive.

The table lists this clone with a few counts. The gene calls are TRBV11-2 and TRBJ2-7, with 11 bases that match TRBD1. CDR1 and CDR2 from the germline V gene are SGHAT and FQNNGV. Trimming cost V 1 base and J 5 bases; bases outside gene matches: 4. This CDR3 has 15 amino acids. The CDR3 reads CASSLGTGGFHEQYF. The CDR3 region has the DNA TGTGCCAGCAGCTTAGGGACAGGGGGCTTCCACGAGCAGTACTTC. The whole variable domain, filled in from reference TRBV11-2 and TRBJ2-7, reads EAGVAQSPRYKIIEKRQSVAFWCNPISGHATLYWYQQILGQGPKLLIQFQNNGVVDDSQLPKDRFSAERLKGVDSTLKIQPAKLEDSAVYLCASSLGTGGFHEQYFGPGTRLTVT.

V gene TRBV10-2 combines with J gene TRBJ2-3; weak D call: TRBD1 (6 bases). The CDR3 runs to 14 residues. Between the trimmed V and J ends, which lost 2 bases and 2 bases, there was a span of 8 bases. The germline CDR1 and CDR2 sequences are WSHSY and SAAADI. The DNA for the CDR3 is TGCGCCAGCAGTGAGGGACAGTTCACAGATACGCAGTATTTT. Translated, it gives CASSEGQFTDTQYF.

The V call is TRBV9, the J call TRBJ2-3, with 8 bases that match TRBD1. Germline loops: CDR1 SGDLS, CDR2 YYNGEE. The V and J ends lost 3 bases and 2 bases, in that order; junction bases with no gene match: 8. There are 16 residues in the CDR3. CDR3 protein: CASSARQGWNTDTQYF. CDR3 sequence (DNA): TGTGCCAGCAGCGCTAGACAGGGGTGGAACACAGATACGCAGTATTTT.

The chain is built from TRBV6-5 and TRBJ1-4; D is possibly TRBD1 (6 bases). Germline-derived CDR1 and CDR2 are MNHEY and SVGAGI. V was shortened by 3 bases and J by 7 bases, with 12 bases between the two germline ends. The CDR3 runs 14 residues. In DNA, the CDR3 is TGTGCCAGCAGTTATTCAGGGGTTGGTGAAAAACTGTTTTTT. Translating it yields CASSYSGVGEKLFF.

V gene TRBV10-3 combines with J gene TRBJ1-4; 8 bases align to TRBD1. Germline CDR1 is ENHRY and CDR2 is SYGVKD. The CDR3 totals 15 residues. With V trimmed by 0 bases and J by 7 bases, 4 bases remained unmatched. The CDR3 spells CAISESSGGGEKLFF. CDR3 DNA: TGTGCCATCAGTGAGTCGTCAGGGGGCGGTGAAAAACTGTTTTTT.

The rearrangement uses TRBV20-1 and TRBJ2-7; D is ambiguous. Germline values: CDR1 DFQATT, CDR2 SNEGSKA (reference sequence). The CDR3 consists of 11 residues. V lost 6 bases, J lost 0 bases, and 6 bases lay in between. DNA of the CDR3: TGCAGTGCCCCGAGCTCCTACGAGCAGTACTTC. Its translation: CSAPSSYEQYF.

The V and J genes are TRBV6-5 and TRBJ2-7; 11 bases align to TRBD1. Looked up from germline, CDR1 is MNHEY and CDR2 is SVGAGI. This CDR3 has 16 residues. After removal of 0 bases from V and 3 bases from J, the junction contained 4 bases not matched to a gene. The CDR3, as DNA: TGTGCCAGCAGTTACTCGGGACAGGGGGACTTCTACGAGCAGTACTTC. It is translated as CASSYSGQGDFYEQYF.

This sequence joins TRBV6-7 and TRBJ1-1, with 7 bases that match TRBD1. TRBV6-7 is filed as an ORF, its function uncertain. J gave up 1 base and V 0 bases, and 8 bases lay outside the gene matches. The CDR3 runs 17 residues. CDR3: CASSYSSEGQKNTEAFF. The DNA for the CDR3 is TGTGCCAGCAGTTACTCCTCGGAGGGACAGAAGAACACTGAAGCTTTCTTT.

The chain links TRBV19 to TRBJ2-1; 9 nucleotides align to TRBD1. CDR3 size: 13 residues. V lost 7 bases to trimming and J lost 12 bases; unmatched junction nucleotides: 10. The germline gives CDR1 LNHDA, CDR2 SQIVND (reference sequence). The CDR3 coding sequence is TGTGCCAGTACTAGACAGGGGGTTAGGGGGCAGTTCTTC. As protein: CASTRQGVRGQFF.

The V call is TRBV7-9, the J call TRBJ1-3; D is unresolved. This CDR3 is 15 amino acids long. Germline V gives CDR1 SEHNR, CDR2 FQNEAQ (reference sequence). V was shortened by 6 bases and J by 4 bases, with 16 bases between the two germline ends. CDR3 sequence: CASSLGGQGGNTIYF. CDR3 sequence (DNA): TGTGCCAGCAGTCTTGGCGGGCAAGGGGGAAACACCATATATTTT. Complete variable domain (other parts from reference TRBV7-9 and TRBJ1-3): DTGVSQNPRHKITKRGQNVTFRCDPISEHNRLYWYRQTLGQGPEFLTYFQNEAQLEKSRLLSDRFSAERPKGSFSTLEIQRTEQGDSAMYLCASSLGGQGGNTIYFGEGSWLTVV.

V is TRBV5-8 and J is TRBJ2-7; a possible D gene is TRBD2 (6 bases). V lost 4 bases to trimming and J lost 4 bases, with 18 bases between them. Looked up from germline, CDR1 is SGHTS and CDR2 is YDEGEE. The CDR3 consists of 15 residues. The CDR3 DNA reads TGTGCCAGCAGCCCGGAGGGTTCCTGGGCTTACGAGCAGTACTTC. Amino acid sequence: CASSPEGSWAYEQYF.

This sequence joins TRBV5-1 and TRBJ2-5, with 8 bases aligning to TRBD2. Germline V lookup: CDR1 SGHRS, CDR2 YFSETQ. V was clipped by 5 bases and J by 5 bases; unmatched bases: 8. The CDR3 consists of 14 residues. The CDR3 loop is CASSLGSSGETQYF. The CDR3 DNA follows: TGCGCCAGCAGTCTTGGGTCTAGCGGGGAGACCCAGTACTTC.

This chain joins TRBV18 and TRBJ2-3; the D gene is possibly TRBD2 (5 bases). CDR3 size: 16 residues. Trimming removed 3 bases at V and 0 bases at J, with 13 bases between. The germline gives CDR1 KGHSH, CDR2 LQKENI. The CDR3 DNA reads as TGTGCCAGCTCACCCATTGGCGGACTGAGCACAGATACGCAGTATTTT. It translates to CASSPIGGLSTDTQYF.

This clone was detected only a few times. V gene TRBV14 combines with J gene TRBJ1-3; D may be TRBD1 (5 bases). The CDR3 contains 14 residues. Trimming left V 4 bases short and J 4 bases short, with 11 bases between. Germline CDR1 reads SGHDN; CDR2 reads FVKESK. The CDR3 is CASSRGGSGNTIYF. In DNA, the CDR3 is TGTGCCAGCAGCCGGGGGGGGTCCGGAAACACCATATATTTT.

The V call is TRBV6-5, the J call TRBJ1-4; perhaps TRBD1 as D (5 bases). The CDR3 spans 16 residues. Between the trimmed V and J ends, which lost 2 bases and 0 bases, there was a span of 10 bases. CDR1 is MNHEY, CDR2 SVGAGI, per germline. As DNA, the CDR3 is TGTGCCAGCAGTTACCGGGGGGGGACAACTAATGAAAAACTGTTTTTT. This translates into CASSYRGGTTNEKLFF.

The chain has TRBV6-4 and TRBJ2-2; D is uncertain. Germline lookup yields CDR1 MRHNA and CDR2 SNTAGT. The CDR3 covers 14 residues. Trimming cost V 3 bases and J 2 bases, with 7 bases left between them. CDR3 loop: CASSEQYNTGELFF. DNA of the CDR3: TGTGCCAGCAGTGAACAGTATAACACCGGGGAGCTGTTTTTT.

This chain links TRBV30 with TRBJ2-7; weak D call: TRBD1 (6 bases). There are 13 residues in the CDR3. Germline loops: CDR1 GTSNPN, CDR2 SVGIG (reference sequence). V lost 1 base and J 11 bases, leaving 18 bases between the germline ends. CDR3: CAWSADLTGREYF. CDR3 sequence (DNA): TGTGCCTGGAGTGCCGATCTCACAGGGCGGGAGTACTTC.

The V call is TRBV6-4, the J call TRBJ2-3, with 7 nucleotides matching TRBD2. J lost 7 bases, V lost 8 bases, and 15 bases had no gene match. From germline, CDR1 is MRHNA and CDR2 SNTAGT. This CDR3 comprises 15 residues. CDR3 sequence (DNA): TGTGCCAGCCGGTTGCGGGAGATGTTGTTGTATACGCAGTATTTT. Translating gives CASRLREMLLYTQYF.

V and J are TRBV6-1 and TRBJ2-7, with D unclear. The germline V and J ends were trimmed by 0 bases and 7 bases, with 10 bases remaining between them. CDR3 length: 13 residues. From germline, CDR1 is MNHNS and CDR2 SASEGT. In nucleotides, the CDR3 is TGTGCCAGCAGTGAAGCTACCGGGTCTGAGCAGTACTTC. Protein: CASSEATGSEQYF.

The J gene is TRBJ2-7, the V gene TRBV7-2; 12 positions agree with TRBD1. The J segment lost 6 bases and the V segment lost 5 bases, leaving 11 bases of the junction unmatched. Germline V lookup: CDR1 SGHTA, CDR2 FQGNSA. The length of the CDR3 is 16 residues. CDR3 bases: TGTGCCAGCAGCCCGGGACAGGGGGCGCTGGGGCTCGAGCAGTACTTC. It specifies CASSPGQGALGLEQYF.

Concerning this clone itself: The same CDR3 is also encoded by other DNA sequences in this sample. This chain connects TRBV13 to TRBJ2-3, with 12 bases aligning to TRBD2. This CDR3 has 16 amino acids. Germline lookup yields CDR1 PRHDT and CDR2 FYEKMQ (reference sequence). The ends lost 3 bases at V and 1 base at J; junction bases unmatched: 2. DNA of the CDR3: TGTGCCAGCAGCTTCCGACTAGCGGGGGGCACAGATACGCAGTATTTT. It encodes CASSFRLAGGTDTQYF.

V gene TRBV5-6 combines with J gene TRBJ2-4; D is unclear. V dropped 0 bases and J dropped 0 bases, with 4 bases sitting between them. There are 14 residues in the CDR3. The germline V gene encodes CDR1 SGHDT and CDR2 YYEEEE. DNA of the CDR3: TGTGCCAGCAGCTTGGTGGCAGCCAAAAACATTCAGTACTTC. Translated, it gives CASSLVAAKNIQYF.

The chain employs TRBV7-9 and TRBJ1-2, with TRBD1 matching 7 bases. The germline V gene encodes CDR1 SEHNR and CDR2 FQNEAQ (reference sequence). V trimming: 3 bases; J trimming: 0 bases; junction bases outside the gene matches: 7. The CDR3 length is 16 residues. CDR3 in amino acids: CASSFGTVLSNYGYTF. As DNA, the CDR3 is TGTGCCAGCAGCTTTGGGACAGTACTTTCTAACTATGGCTACACCTTC. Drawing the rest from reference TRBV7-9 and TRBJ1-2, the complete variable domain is DTGVSQNPRHKITKRGQNVTFRCDPISEHNRLYWYRQTLGQGPEFLTYFQNEAQLEKSRLLSDRFSAERPKGSFSTLEIQRTEQGDSAMYLCASSFGTVLSNYGYTFGSGTRLTVV.